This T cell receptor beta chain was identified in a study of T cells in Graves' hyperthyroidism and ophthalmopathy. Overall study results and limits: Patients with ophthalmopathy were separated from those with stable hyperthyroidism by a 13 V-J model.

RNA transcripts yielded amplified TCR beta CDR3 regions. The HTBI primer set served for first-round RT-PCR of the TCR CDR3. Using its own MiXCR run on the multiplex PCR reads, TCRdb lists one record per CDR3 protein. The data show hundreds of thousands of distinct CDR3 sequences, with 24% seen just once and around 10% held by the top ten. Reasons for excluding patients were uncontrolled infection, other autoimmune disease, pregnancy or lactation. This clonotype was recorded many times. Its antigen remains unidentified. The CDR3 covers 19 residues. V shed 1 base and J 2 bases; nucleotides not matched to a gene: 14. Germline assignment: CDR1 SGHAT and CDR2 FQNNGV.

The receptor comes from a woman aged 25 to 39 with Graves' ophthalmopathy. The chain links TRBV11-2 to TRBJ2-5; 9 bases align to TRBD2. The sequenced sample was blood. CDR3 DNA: TGTGCCAGCAGCTTAGTGGCGGGGGGGCTCCATTCGGGACAAGAGACCCAGTACTTC. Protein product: CASSLVAGGLHSGQETQYF.